The 21 T cell receptor beta chains in this list originate from one sample, sequenced in a study of cytomegalovirus exposure and HLA in healthy donors. PCR amplification relied on 60 Vbeta primers (plus 13 Jbeta primers). Method: immunoSEQ multiplex PCR; TCRdb's copy keeps in-frame clones and lacks some. This sample carries tens of thousands of clones, about four fifths of them seen once, and the ten largest clones take 6.5% to 8.5%. Sequencing input: PBMCs. Every receptor here comes from a man between 18 and 29 years old in good health and CMV-seropositive.

The CDR3 protein is CASSEATGQQETQYF. CDR3 coding DNA: TGTGCCAGCAGTGAGGCCACCGGACAACAAGAGACCCAGTACTTC. V gene TRBV6-1 combines with J gene TRBJ2-5, with D possibly matching TRBD1 (5 bases). Germline assignment: CDR1 MNHNS and CDR2 SASEGT. The V gene lost 3 bases and the J gene lost 2 bases, with 13 bases spanning the gap. CDR3 length: 15 residues.

The chain joins TRBV29-1 to TRBJ1-1; no clear D gene. Germline lookup yields CDR1 SQVTM and CDR2 ANQGSEA. The V gene lost 6 bases and the J gene lost 4 bases, with 15 bases spanning the gap. This CDR3 spans 13 amino acids. The CDR3 spells CSVQDGAGTEAFF. The CDR3 DNA reads TGCAGCGTGCAGGACGGCGCGGGCACTGAAGCTTTCTTT.

This chain uses TRBV6-1 with TRBJ2-1; possible D gene TRBD2, 5 bases. The V gene's germline CDR1 is MNHNS and CDR2 SASEGT. V lost 5 bases and J lost 6, with 17 bases in between. This CDR3 is built from 15 residues. DNA for the CDR3: TGTGCCAGCAGTCCCCTAGGACTCAGCTCCAATGAGCAGTTCTTC. Its translation is CASSPLGLSSNEQFF.

The V gene is TRBV2, the J gene TRBJ1-4, with 9 nucleotides matching TRBD1. V was pared by 6 bases and J by 1 base, with 6 bases of the junction left unmatched. Germline CDR1 and CDR2: SNHLY and FYNNEI. The CDR3 is made up of 16 amino acids. The CDR3: CASRNPGQGTNEKLFF. Here the CDR3 DNA reads TGTGCCAGCAGAAACCCGGGACAGGGAACTAATGAAAAACTGTTTTTT.

The rearrangement joins TRBV6-5 to TRBJ1-4; possibly TRBD1 for D (5 bases). The V end was cut by 5 bases, the J end by 0 bases, with 7 bases between. The CDR3 runs 14 residues. Germline values: CDR1 MNHEY, CDR2 SVGAGI. CDR3 sequence (DNA): TGTGCCAGCAGTCGGGGGGCAACTAATGAAAAACTGTTTTTT. The encoded protein is CASSRGATNEKLFF.

The J gene is TRBJ2-5, the V gene TRBV29-1; 9 nucleotides match TRBD2. With the DNA end fitting TRBJ2-7 better, the J assignment may be wrong. Germline values: CDR1 SQVTM, CDR2 ANQGSEA. The CDR3 totals 13 residues. This chain's CDR3 is CSVGGRASYEQYF. The CDR3 DNA reads TGCAGCGTTGGCGGGAGGGCCAGTTACGAGCAGTACTTC.

The rearrangement joins TRBV10-1 to TRBJ2-3; TRBD1 is a possible D gene (6 bases). This CDR3 region has 14 residues. CDR1 and CDR2 from the germline V gene are WNHNN and SYGVQD (reference sequence). The ends were cut back, 8 bases at V and 3 bases at J, with 15 bases in the middle. This chain's CDR3 is CASPRDTETDTQYF. The CDR3, as DNA: TGCGCCAGCCCCCGGGACACGGAGACAGATACGCAGTATTTT.

The chain couples TRBV30 to TRBJ2-5; weak D call: TRBD1 (5 bases). Per the germline V gene, CDR1 is GTSNPN and CDR2 is SVGIG (reference sequence). CDR3 length equals 15 residues. The V end was cut by 1 base, the J end by 2 bases, with 14 bases between. CDR3 amino acids: CAWSDPYRGQETQYF. DNA of the CDR3: TGTGCCTGGAGTGACCCGTATAGGGGTCAAGAGACCCAGTACTTC.

The V gene is TRBV7-2, the J gene TRBJ1-2, with 8 bases fitting TRBD1. The CDR3 sequence is 12 residues long. V shed 4 bases and J 7 bases; nucleotides not matched to a gene: 2. CDR1 is SGHTA, CDR2 FQGNSA, per germline. CDR3 sequence reads: CASSYRGSGYTF. In DNA form, the CDR3 reads TGTGCCAGCAGCTACAGGGGGTCTGGCTACACCTTC.

V gene TRBV28 combines with J gene TRBJ1-6, with 9 bases aligning to TRBD1. The CDR3 runs to 14 residues. V lost 6 bases, J lost 9 bases, and 6 bases stayed unmatched. Germline CDR1 MDHEN, CDR2 SYDVKM. The CDR3 reads CASRRQGVSSPLHF. CDR3 DNA sequence: TGTGCCAGCAGGCGACAGGGGGTTAGTTCACCCCTCCACTTT.

CDR3 in DNA: TGTGCCTGGAGTGGGAGCACCTCCACAGAAAAACTGTTTTTT. Protein: CAWSGSTSTEKLFF. The chain carries TRBV30 and TRBJ1-4; D unresolved. The CDR3 contains 14 residues. The ends were cut back, 1 base at V and 8 bases at J, with 14 bases in the middle. Germline V lookup: CDR1 GTSNPN, CDR2 SVGIG (reference sequence).

The chain couples TRBV30 to TRBJ2-5, with a weak D call TRBD1 (6 bases). Trimming removed 2 bases from V and 2 bases from J, with 9 bases in between. Per germline, CDR1 GTSNPN and CDR2 SVGIG (reference sequence). The CDR3 covers 13 residues. The CDR3 sequence is CAWSTTGQETQYF. In DNA form, the CDR3 reads TGTGCCTGGAGTACGACAGGACAAGAGACCCAGTACTTC.

The V gene is TRBV2, the J gene TRBJ1-5; D is possibly TRBD1 (5 bases). Trimming removed 3 bases from V and 1 base from J, with 10 bases in between. Per the germline V gene, CDR1 is SNHLY and CDR2 is FYNNEI. The CDR3 is 15 amino acids. CDR3 loop: CASSDQGNSNQPQHF. In DNA form, the CDR3 reads TGTGCCAGCAGTGATCAGGGTAACAGCAATCAGCCCCAGCATTTT.

The chain combines TRBV30 with TRBJ1-5; 8 nucleotides align to TRBD1. The J segment lost 7 bases and the V segment lost 5 bases, leaving 7 bases of the junction unmatched. CDR1 is GTSNPN and CDR2 is SVGIG in the germline V gene (reference sequence). This CDR3 is 13 amino acids long. The DNA of the CDR3 is TGTGCCTGGGGAGGACAGGGAGGCCAGCCCCAGCATTTT. Amino acids: CAWGGQGGQPQHF.

The V call is TRBV28, the J call TRBJ1-1; D unresolved. Trimming left V 8 bases short and J 9 bases short, with 19 bases between. CDR1 is MDHEN and CDR2 is SYDVKM in the germline V gene. This CDR3 is 13 amino acids long. The CDR3 here is CASGLRITRKAFF. The CDR3 DNA follows: TGTGCCAGCGGCCTGCGGATAACTAGAAAAGCTTTCTTT.

The J gene is TRBJ2-2, the V gene TRBV5-6; D is ambiguous. The CDR3 totals 14 residues. Germline values: CDR1 SGHDT, CDR2 YYEEEE. V was trimmed by 0 bases and J by 2 bases, leaving 5 bases between them. The CDR3 sequence: CASSLGLNTGELFF. As DNA, the CDR3 is TGTGCCAGCAGCTTGGGTCTCAACACCGGGGAGCTGTTTTTT. Filled out from reference TRBV5-6 and TRBJ2-2, the complete variable domain reads DAGVTQSPTHLIKTRGQQVTLRCSPKSGHDTVSWYQQALGQGPQFIFQYYEEEERQRGNFPDRFSGHQFPNYSSELNVNALLLGDSALYLCASSLGLNTGELFFGEGSRLTVL.

This chain uses TRBV25-1 with TRBJ2-1; 9 bases match TRBD1. Germline V gives CDR1 MGHDK, CDR2 SYGVNS. The CDR3 runs 15 residues. V dropped 5 bases and J dropped 4; count of bases not matched to a gene: 6. CDR3 region: CASSKPGQGYNEQFF. CDR3 sequence (DNA): TGTGCCAGCAGTAAACCGGGACAGGGTTACAATGAGCAGTTCTTC.

The chain joins TRBV9 to TRBJ1-1; no definite D call. The CDR3 covers 14 residues. Trimming stripped 0 bases from V and 4 bases from J, with 10 bases between. The germline V gene encodes CDR1 SGDLS and CDR2 YYNGEE. The CDR3 coding sequence is TGTGCCAGCAGCGTAGGGGGAGTAGGCACTGAAGCTTTCTTT. Protein sequence: CASSVGGVGTEAFF.

The chain has TRBV7-9 and TRBJ1-1, with a weak D call TRBD1 (6 bases). CDR1 is SEHNR, CDR2 FQNEAQ, per germline (reference sequence). The CDR3 consists of 13 residues. Trimming shortened V by 7 bases and J by 1 base, and 10 bases separated the two germline ends. CDR3 in amino acids: CASKSRGNTEAFF. CDR3 DNA: TGTGCCAGCAAATCCAGGGGGAACACTGAAGCTTTCTTT.

CDR3 sequence reads: CASSSYRDPGEPQHF. The CDR3 DNA sequence: TGTGCCAGCAGCTCATATCGGGACCCGGGGGAGCCCCAGCATTTT. The gene calls are TRBV13 and TRBJ1-5; D is possibly TRBD1 (5 bases). CDR3 length equals 15 residues. Germline V CDR1 and CDR2: PRHDT, FYEKMQ (reference sequence). Trimming pared 4 bases from V and 8 bases from J, leaving 18 bases between.

This clone showed up just once. J is TRBJ1-4 and V is TRBV12-5; TRBD1 matches 9 bases. CDR1 and CDR2 (germline): LGHNT, FRNRAP. The CDR3 consists of 15 residues. V was pared by 0 bases and J by 5 bases, with 1 base of the junction left unmatched. The CDR3 protein is CASGLVGTGNEKLFF. For the CDR3, the DNA is TGTGCTAGTGGTTTGGTAGGGACAGGGAATGAAAAACTGTTTTTT.